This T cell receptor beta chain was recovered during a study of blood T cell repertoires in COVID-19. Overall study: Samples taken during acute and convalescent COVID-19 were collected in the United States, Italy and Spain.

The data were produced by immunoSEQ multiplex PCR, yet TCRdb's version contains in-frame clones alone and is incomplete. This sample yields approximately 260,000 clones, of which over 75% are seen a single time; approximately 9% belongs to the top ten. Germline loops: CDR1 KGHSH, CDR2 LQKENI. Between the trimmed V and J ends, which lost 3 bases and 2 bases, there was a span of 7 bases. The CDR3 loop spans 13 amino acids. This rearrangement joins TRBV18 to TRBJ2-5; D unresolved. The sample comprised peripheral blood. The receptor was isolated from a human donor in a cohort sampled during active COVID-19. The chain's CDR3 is CASSPGVQETQYF. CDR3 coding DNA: TGTGCCAGCTCACCGGGCGTGCAAGAGACCCAGTACTTC.